The 10 T cell receptor beta chains presented below share a single source sample, sequenced in a study of T cell repertoires in cytomegalovirus infection. No antigen has been identified for these receptors. TCRdb re-called the reads with MiXCR, one entry per CDR3 protein. The table lists under 850,000 distinct CDR3 sequences, roughly 36% of them singletons. This specimen consisted of cultured PBMCs, obtained from culture after CMV antigen stimulation. The source is a human donor in good health (CMV status not recorded). Some clones in this sample may be carry-over from other donors' samples.

The chain combines TRBV6-1 with TRBJ2-1, with D possibly being TRBD1 (5 bases). This CDR3 region has 15 residues. The germline gives CDR1 MNHNS, CDR2 SASEGT. The V and J ends lost 11 bases and 1 base respectively, with 18 bases between them. CDR3 sequence (DNA): TGTGCCGCCGAACAAGGACACTTGTCCTACAATGAGCAGTTCTTC. Translation: CAAEQGHLSYNEQFF.

V usage is TRBV6-4 and J usage is TRBJ2-2; 10 bases map to TRBD2. The CDR3 spans 15 residues. Germline trimming cut 4 bases from V and 7 bases from J; bases unmatched to any gene: 6. The germline V gene has CDR1 MRHNA and CDR2 SNTAGT. This CDR3 is CASSGLAGAGGELFF. CDR3 DNA sequence: TGTGCCAGCAGTGGCCTAGCGGGAGCTGGCGGGGAGCTGTTTTTT.

The chain is built from TRBV4-1 and TRBJ2-1, with 7 bases fitting TRBD1. The CDR3 loop spans 13 amino acids. Germline trimming cut 4 bases from V and 8 bases from J; bases unmatched to any gene: 5. The germline CDR1 and CDR2 sequences are MGHRA and YSYEKL. This CDR3 reads CASSLRQGDEQFF. CDR3 bases: TGCGCCAGCAGCCTAAGACAGGGCGATGAGCAGTTCTTC.

This clonotype was found a few times. The V call is TRBV4-2, the J call TRBJ1-4; 10 bases agree with TRBD1. Germline V gene data show CDR1 as LGHNA and CDR2 as YNFKEQ. J lost 8 bases, V lost 4 bases, and 10 bases had no gene match. This CDR3 contains 16 residues. For the CDR3, the DNA is TGTGCCAGCAGCCGAACCGGGACAGGGGATGGGGAAAAACTGTTTTTT. Its protein is CASSRTGTGDGEKLFF.

The CDR3 here is CASSGPGQGLINQPQHF. The CDR3 DNA follows: TGTGCCAGCAGCGGACCGGGACAGGGACTGATCAATCAGCCCCAGCATTTT. This rearrangement joins TRBV7-8 to TRBJ1-5; 9 positions match TRBD1. This CDR3 has 17 amino acids. V gave up 5 bases and J gave up 3 bases; unmatched junction bases: 11. The germline CDR1 and CDR2 sequences are SGHVS and FQNEAQ.

V gene TRBV7-6 combines with J gene TRBJ2-3; 10 bases are shared with TRBD1. The CDR3 consists of 17 residues. The V segment lost 5 bases and the J segment 3 bases; nucleotides outside the gene matches: 11. The V gene's germline CDR1 is SGHVS and CDR2 FNYEAQ. CDR3 nucleotide sequence: TGTGCCAGCAGCCCCGCGTCGGGACAGGGGCGTACAGATACGCAGTATTTT. It encodes CASSPASGQGRTDTQYF.

J is TRBJ2-3 and V is TRBV25-1, with D possibly being TRBD2 (6 bases). Germline CDR1 and CDR2: MGHDK and SYGVNS. The V gene lost 6 bases and the J gene lost 4 bases, with 14 bases spanning the gap. The CDR3 contains 14 residues. The CDR3 sequence: CASRDDGRSDTQYF. The CDR3 DNA is TGTGCCAGCAGGGATGATGGGAGGTCAGATACGCAGTATTTT.

This sequence joins TRBV15 and TRBJ1-5; D remains unclear. The CDR3 is made up of 14 amino acids. Germline lookup yields CDR1 LNHNV and CDR2 YYDKDF (reference sequence). Trimming left V 1 base short and J 5 bases short, with 9 bases between. The CDR3 loop is CATSRGDGYQPQHF. Written as DNA, the CDR3 is TGTGCCACCAGCAGAGGAGACGGATATCAGCCCCAGCATTTT. Full variable domain (remainder filled in from reference TRBV15 and TRBJ1-5): DAMVIQNPRYQVTQFGKPVTLSCSQTLNHNVMYWYQQKSSQAPKLLFHYYDKDFNNEADTPDNFQSRRPNTSFCFLDIRSPGLGDTAMYLCATSRGDGYQPQHFGDGTRLSIL.

This clonotype has at least ten counts. The V call is TRBV12-3 or TRBV12-4, the J call TRBJ1-5, with D possibly being TRBD1 (5 bases). V was pared by 6 bases and J by 1 base, with 19 bases between. This CDR3 region has 17 residues. The CDR3 loop is CASRKGPVGDSNQPQHF. CDR3 coding DNA: TGTGCCAGCAGAAAAGGCCCCGTCGGGGACAGCAATCAGCCCCAGCATTTT.

The chain is built from TRBV6-5 and TRBJ1-2; D unresolved. The CDR3 consists of 12 residues. CDR1 MNHEY and CDR2 SVGAGI come from the germline V gene. Trimming left V 5 bases short and J 9 bases short, with 13 bases between. The CDR3 nucleotides read TGTGCCAGCAGTAGCAAGGCTTGGAGCTACACCTTC. This encodes CASSSKAWSYTF.